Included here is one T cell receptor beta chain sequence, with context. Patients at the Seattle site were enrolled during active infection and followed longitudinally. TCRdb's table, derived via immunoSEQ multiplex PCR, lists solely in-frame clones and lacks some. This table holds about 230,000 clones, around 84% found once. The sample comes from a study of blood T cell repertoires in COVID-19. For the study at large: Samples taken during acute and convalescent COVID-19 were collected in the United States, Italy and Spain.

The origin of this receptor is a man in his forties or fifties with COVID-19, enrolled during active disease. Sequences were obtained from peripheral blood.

CDR3 DNA: TGCAGCGTTGCTGACGGGTTGAACACTGAAGCTTTCTTT. Translation gives CSVADGLNTEAFF. The chain employs TRBV29-1 and TRBJ1-1; D is unresolved. V was clipped by 4 bases and J by 0 bases, with 9 bases between them. This CDR3 contains 13 residues. The germline gives CDR1 SQVTM, CDR2 ANQGSEA.